This TCR beta chain was observed in a study of cytomegalovirus exposure and HLA in healthy donors. Across the study: Ancestry clustering placed 81% of approximately 420 genotyped donors in the Caucasian-associated cluster.

A word on this clone: Its cognate antigen is unknown.

CDR1 SGHNT and CDR2 YENEEA come from the germline V gene. The CDR3 is made up of 16 amino acids. The V end lost 5 bases, the J end lost 5 bases, and 19 bases lay between the germline ends. The primer mix had 60 Vbeta and 13 Jbeta primers. Repertoires were generated with immunoSEQ multiplex PCR, while TCRdb's copy carries only in-frame clones and drops some. The sample contains about 170,000 clones, 70% to 90% of which appear only once. General study results and limits: Some TCR beta chains (about 170 of them) were listed as cytomegalovirus-associated. Highest at DRB1 and lowest at HLA-C, TCR association rates differed among HLA loci in a later analysis. Previous analysis showed most TCR beta V segments were productive about 87% or about 30% of the time.

The clonotype was recovered from a man aged 25 to 45 in good health and CMV-seropositive. Sequenced sample: PBMCs. J is TRBJ2-1 and V is TRBV11-3, with D perhaps TRBD2 (6 bases). The DNA of the CDR3 is TGTGCCAGCAGCCGCGGGGTAGCGGAGAGGGACAATGAGCAGTTCTTC. It yields the protein CASSRGVAERDNEQFF.